A selection of T cell receptor beta chains follows, all from one sample in a study of blood T cell repertoires in COVID-19. Sequencing was performed with immunoSEQ multiplex PCR; in TCRdb, only in-frame clones are kept and a portion is missing. In the table there are roughly 250,000 clones, roughly 90% of which are singletons. The sample was PBMCs or T cells enriched from blood (not recorded which). Source of these receptors: a young woman with acute COVID-19. CDR3s include the opening cysteine and the closing phenylalanine or tryptophan. The D gene is left open where the match is weak. Expanded clones are given a class, and other clones once, few, many or no size at all.

V gene,D gene,clone size,J gene,CDR3 DNA,CDR3 protein
TRBV12-3/TRBV12-4,.,.,TRBJ2-1,TGTGCCAGCTGGGACAAGGGAAAGGGTGAGCAGTTCTTC,CASWDKGKGEQFF
TRBV10-3,TRBD1,.,TRBJ2-1,TGTGCCATCAGTAAAGGGACAGGGGCCAATGAGCAGTTCTTC,CAISKGTGANEQFF
TRBV5-1,TRBD2,.,TRBJ2-7,TGCGCCAGCAGCTTGAGCGGGACCCCGCTGGACGAGCAGTACTTC,CASSLSGTPLDEQYF
TRBV6-5,.,.,TRBJ2-3,TGTGCCAGCGGGGACTCCACCCTGGGGGCGCAGTATTTT,CASGDSTLGAQYF
TRBV2,TRBD1,.,TRBJ2-7,TGTGCCAGCAACTCCGGGACAGACCCCTACGAGCAGTACTTC,CASNSGTDPYEQYF
TRBV28,TRBD1,.,TRBJ1-3,TGTGCCAGCAGTCCCGGGACAGGGACTGGAAACACCATATATTTT,CASSPGTGTGNTIYF
TRBV13,.,.,TRBJ1-2,TGTGCCAGCAGCTTCGGGCAGGGCTATGGCTACACCTTC,CASSFGQGYGYTF
TRBV9,.,once,TRBJ2-4,TGTGCCAGCAGCGTGTCTCTAGCCAAAAACATTCAGTACTTC,CASSVSLAKNIQYF
TRBV2,.,.,TRBJ1-6,TGTGCCAGCAGTGAAGTGCGGGGGAGCGGCAATTCACCCCTCCACTTT,CASSEVRGSGNSPLHF
TRBV7-9,.,.,TRBJ2-3,TGTGCCAGCAGCTTAGCAACTGTGGGCACAGATACGCAGTATTTT,CASSLATVGTDTQYF
TRBV28,TRBD2,.,TRBJ2-5,TGTGCCAGCAGTTTACCTAGCGGACAAGAGACCCAGTACTTC,CASSLPSGQETQYF
TRBV6-5,.,.,TRBJ1-6,TGTGCCAGCAGTTACTCCGACATTAGCGCTTCACCCCTCCACTTT,CASSYSDISASPLHF
TRBV19,TRBD1,.,TRBJ1-1,TGTGCCAGTCTTTCAGGGGGCTGGGAAGCTTTCTTT,CASLSGGWEAFF
TRBV27,.,few,TRBJ1-1,TGTGCCAGCAGTCCCCAGGCGGGGGTAGGCACTGAAGCTTTCTTT,CASSPQAGVGTEAFF
TRBV7-2,TRBD1,.,TRBJ2-5,TGTGCCAGCAGCAGGGGACAGGGGGGAGAGACCCAGTACTTC,CASSRGQGGETQYF
TRBV6-5,.,once,TRBJ2-3,TGTGCCAGCAGTCGGAGCCATACAACAGATACGCAGTATTTT,CASSRSHTTDTQYF
TRBV11-2,.,.,TRBJ2-7,TGTGCCAGCAGCTTAGTTACGGTTGGCTCCTACGAGCAGTACTTC,CASSLVTVGSYEQYF
TRBV6-5,.,.,TRBJ2-2,TGTGCCAGCAGTTACTATATCGGGGTAAACACCGGGGAGCTGTTTTTT,CASSYYIGVNTGELFF
TRBV11-2,TRBD1,.,TRBJ2-5,TGTGCCAGCAGCTTAGGCCCCGCGACAGGGGCCAAGACCCAGTACTTC,CASSLGPATGAKTQYF
TRBV11-3,TRBD1,.,TRBJ1-1,TGTGCCAGCAGCTCTGGGACAGGCAGGGAAGCTTTCTTT,CASSSGTGREAFF
TRBV2,.,.,TRBJ1-3,TGTGCCAGCAGTGGGGGACTCCTTGGCTCTGGAAACACCATATATTTT,CASSGGLLGSGNTIYF
TRBV5-6,TRBD1,once,TRBJ2-1,TGTGCCAGCAGCTTGGGGGCAGGGGGTATGGATGAGCAGTTCTTC,CASSLGAGGMDEQFF
TRBV7-2,TRBD2,.,TRBJ2-1,TGTGCCAGCAGCTTATCCGGGGGGGCCACGAATGAGCAGTTCTTC,CASSLSGGATNEQFF
TRBV7-8,.,once,TRBJ2-4,TGTGCCAGCAGCCCCGCCGGAGGTCTGAAAAACATTCAGTACTTC,CASSPAGGLKNIQYF
TRBV10-3,TRBD1,.,TRBJ2-1,TGTGCCATCAGTAGGGACAGGGGGACAGAAAGGTCCTACAATGAGCAGTTCTTC,CAISRDRGTERSYNEQFF
TRBV11-2,.,.,TRBJ1-2,TGTGCCAGCAGCGCCCAACCAGGACTGAACTATGGCTACACCTTC,CASSAQPGLNYGYTF
TRBV7-6,TRBD1,.,TRBJ2-7,TGTGCCAGCAGCGCCATTAGGGGGCGCTCCTCCGAGCAGTACTTC,CASSAIRGRSSEQYF
TRBV7-3,.,.,TRBJ1-2,TGTGCCAGCAGCCCTACAATGGACAGCTTTTATGGCTACACCTTC,CASSPTMDSFYGYTF
TRBV7-3,.,.,TRBJ1-2,TGTGCCAGCAGCTTAAATGTCGGTTATGGCTACACCTTC,CASSLNVGYGYTF
TRBV5-4,TRBD1,.,TRBJ1-1,TGTGCCAGCAGCTTGGCCAAGGGGGCGCGCACTGAAGCTTTCTTT,CASSLAKGARTEAFF
TRBV28,.,.,TRBJ1-1,TGTGCCAGCAGTTCCCCGGGAACTATGAACACTGAAGCTTTCTTT,CASSSPGTMNTEAFF
TRBV27,.,few,TRBJ1-1,TGTGCCAGCACCACCACAGGGCGGGAGGAGAACACTGAAGCTTTCTTT,CASTTTGREENTEAFF
TRBV19,.,once,TRBJ1-2,TGTGCCAGTCATTCTAGTCTTCGCAAGGATGGCTACACCTTC,CASHSSLRKDGYTF
TRBV12-3/TRBV12-4,.,.,TRBJ1-2,TGTGCCAGCAGCCAGGGTAGAGGCTACACCTTC,CASSQGRGYTF